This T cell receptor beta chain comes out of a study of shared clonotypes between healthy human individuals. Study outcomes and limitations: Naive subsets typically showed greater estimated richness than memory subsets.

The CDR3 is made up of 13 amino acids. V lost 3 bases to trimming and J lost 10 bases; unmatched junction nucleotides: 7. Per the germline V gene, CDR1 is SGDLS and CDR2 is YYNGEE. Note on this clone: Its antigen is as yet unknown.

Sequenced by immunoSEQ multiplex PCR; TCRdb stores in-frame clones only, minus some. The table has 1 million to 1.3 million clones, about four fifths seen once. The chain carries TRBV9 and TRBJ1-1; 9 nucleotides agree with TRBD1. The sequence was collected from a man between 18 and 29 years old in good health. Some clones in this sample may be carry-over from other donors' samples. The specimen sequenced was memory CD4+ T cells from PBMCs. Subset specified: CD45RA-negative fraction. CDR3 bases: TGTGCCAGCAGCGCCACAGGGGGCGCGGGAGCTTTCTTT. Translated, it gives CASSATGGAGAFF.